This TCR beta chain was sequenced during a study of blood T cells in healthy people across ages. The CDR3 totals 15 residues. Germline CDR1 is SGHRS and CDR2 is YFSETQ. Trimming cost V 2 bases and J 4 bases; bases outside gene matches: 8. Next came a second PCR, run for about 6 to 11 cycles, which used a sample-barcoded 5' primer along with a J-beta primer mix. TCRdb reprocessed the 5' RACE reads with MiXCR, giving one entry per CDR3 protein. The sample comprises 1,500,000 or so distinct CDR3 sequences, roughly 64% of which are singletons, and 5% to 7% rests with the top ten. The genes are TRBV5-1 and TRBJ2-5; 7 nucleotides match TRBD2. The material sequenced was blood. The sequence was collected from a man between 18 and 35 years old in good health. The CDR3, as DNA: TGCGCCAGCAGCTTCGGACTAGAAGTTCCAGAGACCCAGTACTTC. Translated, it gives CASSFGLEVPETQYF. The variable domain in full, completed from reference TRBV5-1 and TRBJ2-5, reads KAGVTQTPRYLIKTRGQQVTLSCSPISGHRSVSWYQQTPGQGLQFLFEYFSETQRNKGNFPGRFSGRQFSNSRSEMNVSTLELGDSALYLCASSFGLEVPETQYFGPGTRLLVL.